This TCR beta chain originates from a study of T-cell memory formation after mild COVID-19. Study-wide background: The TCR clusters were mostly specific to one donor.

After 5'RACE with constant-segment primers, TCR alpha and TCR beta cDNA libraries carrying sample barcodes and UMIs were obtained. TCRdb recomputed calls from the 5' RACE reads with MiXCR, one row per CDR3 protein. The top ten hold less than 45% of the sample, which has 90,000 to 120,000 distinct CDR3 sequences, around an eighth seen once. This CDR3 is built from 16 residues. Germline lookup yields CDR1 SGHKS and CDR2 YYEKEE (reference sequence). Trimming took 4 bases from V and 4 from J; bases not matched to a gene: 12. Material: PBMCs or a T cell subset sorted from them (not recorded which). This chain uses TRBV5-5 with TRBJ2-5; 8 nucleotides match TRBD1. The sequence derives from a man younger than 35 who had mild COVID-19 (a few samples of this study predate the infection). Cell type and time point are not known. The CDR3 here is CASSPGQGGLGETQYF. For the CDR3, the DNA is TGTGCCAGCAGCCCCGGACAGGGCGGATTAGGAGAGACCCAGTACTTC.